Below, 24 T cell receptor beta chains from the same sample are listed, as sequenced in a study of CD8 T cells in ankylosing spondylitis. MiXCR, run by TCRdb on the 5' RACE reads, gives a single entry per CDR3 protein. This table has more than 200,000 distinct CDR3 sequences, about 24% appearing once. The specimen was blood, either unsorted or a sorted T cell fraction (not recorded which). The receptors stem from a male donor with ankylosing spondylitis or in good health (not recorded which).

The V gene is TRBV19, the J gene TRBJ2-3; 8 bases match TRBD1. CDR1 LNHDA and CDR2 SQIVND come from the germline V gene (reference sequence). This CDR3 comprises 14 residues. The trim removed 8 bases at V and 5 bases at J, leaving 9 bases unmatched. The CDR3 sequence: CASSRTGRGDTQYF. The CDR3 nucleotides read TGTGCCAGTTCCAGGACAGGGCGAGGAGATACGCAGTATTTT.

CDR3 bases: TGTGCCATCAGTGAGTCTGAGGGACAGACAGATACGCAGTATTTT. Residues: CAISESEGQTDTQYF. The V gene is TRBV10-3, the J gene TRBJ2-3, with 7 nucleotides matching TRBD1. The CDR3 runs to 15 residues. V lost 0 bases and J lost 3; bases outside the gene matches: 3. The germline CDR1 and CDR2 sequences are ENHRY and SYGVKD.

J is TRBJ2-7 and V is TRBV5-6; D is perhaps TRBD1 or TRBD2 (6 bases each). The germline gives CDR1 SGHDT, CDR2 YYEEEE. V was trimmed by 0 bases and J by 5 bases, leaving 12 bases between them. The CDR3 totals 14 residues. CDR3 region: CASSLVGAGHEQYF. In nucleotides, the CDR3 is TGTGCCAGCAGCTTGGTGGGGGCGGGACACGAGCAGTACTTC.

This clonotype was seen many times. This rearrangement joins TRBV20-1 to TRBJ2-1; the match to TRBD1 covers 7 bases. J gave up 7 bases and V 6 bases, and 3 bases lay outside the gene matches. This CDR3 comprises 11 residues. Looked up from germline, CDR1 is DFQATT and CDR2 is SNEGSKA (reference sequence). This CDR3 is CSAAGGNEQFF. The DNA for the CDR3 is TGCAGTGCCGCAGGGGGAAATGAGCAGTTCTTC.

This clonotype was detected many times. The chain employs TRBV20-1 and TRBJ2-3; 9 nucleotides agree with TRBD2. The CDR3 extends over 13 amino acids. Germline V CDR1 and CDR2: DFQATT, SNEGSKA (reference sequence). Germline trimming cut 5 bases from V and 3 bases from J; bases unmatched to any gene: 3. The CDR3 nucleotides read TGCAGTGCTCCTACTAGCGGGACAGATACGCAGTATTTT. Translated, it gives CSAPTSGTDTQYF.

V usage is TRBV2 and J usage is TRBJ1-3, with D unresolved. CDR3 length: 15 amino acids. Germline V lookup: CDR1 SNHLY, CDR2 FYNNEI. With 1 base removed from V and 2 bases from J, the gap between germline ends came to 9 bases. The CDR3 reads CASSEVGRAGNTIYF. The CDR3 coding sequence is TGTGCCAGCAGTGAAGTAGGACGGGCTGGAAACACCATATATTTT. The full variable domain, with the rest looked up from reference TRBV2 and TRBJ1-3, is EPEVTQTPSHQVTQMGQEVILRCVPISNHLYFYWYRQILGQKVEFLVSFYNNEISEKSEIFDDQFSVERPDGSNFTLKIRSTKLEDSAMYFCASSEVGRAGNTIYFGEGSWLTVV.

The chain recombines TRBV4-2 with TRBJ2-7, with 9 bases identical to TRBD1. The germline V gene encodes CDR1 LGHNA and CDR2 YNFKEQ. V gave up 0 bases and J gave up 3 bases; unmatched junction bases: 3. This CDR3 has 15 amino acids. The CDR3 nucleotides read TGTGCCAGCAGCCAAGATGGGACAGGGATCTACGAGCAGTACTTC. Translation gives CASSQDGTGIYEQYF.

Details on this clonotype: Without the conserved terminal phenylalanine or tryptophan, this CDR3 likely stems from a read error. The chain employs TRBV20-1 and TRBJ2-5; D unresolved. Trimming stripped 0 bases from V and 5 bases from J, with 4 bases between. This CDR3 is built from 11 residues. Looked up from germline, CDR1 is DFQATT and CDR2 is SNEGSKA (reference sequence). Here the CDR3 reads CSARDYETQYI. CDR3 sequence (DNA): TGCAGTGCTAGAGATTACGAGACCCAGTACATC.

The CDR3 nucleotides are TGCAGTGCTAGAGTCCCTTGGACAGGGGGATACGAGCAGTACTTC. It codes for CSARVPWTGGYEQYF. V and J are TRBV20-1 and TRBJ2-7, with 10 bases fitting TRBD1. CDR3 size: 15 residues. Unmatched junction bases numbered 7, after V lost 1 base and J lost 4 bases. CDR1 is DFQATT, CDR2 SNEGSKA, per germline (reference sequence).

The chain has TRBV20-1 and TRBJ1-2; no definite D call. This CDR3 region has 12 residues. Germline CDR1 is DFQATT and CDR2 is SNEGSKA (reference sequence). The V end lost 2 bases, the J end lost 8 bases, and 12 bases lay between the germline ends. CDR3 amino acids: CSARSGFEGYTF. DNA for the CDR3: TGCAGTGCTAGATCGGGTTTCGAGGGCTACACCTTC.

This clonotype showed up many times. This rearrangement joins TRBV20-1 to TRBJ2-3; 9 bases agree with TRBD2. Germline trimming cut 5 bases from V and 4 bases from J; bases unmatched to any gene: 7. This CDR3 region has 14 residues. Looked up from germline, CDR1 is DFQATT and CDR2 is SNEGSKA (reference sequence). The CDR3 loop reads CSARAGGFADTQYF. DNA for the CDR3: TGCAGTGCTCGAGCGGGGGGATTTGCAGATACGCAGTATTTT.

In this sample, this clonotype turned up many times. This chain links TRBV10-3 with TRBJ1-2, with D possibly being TRBD1 (5 bases). The CDR3 sequence is 14 residues long. The germline V and J ends were trimmed by 6 bases and 2 bases, with 13 bases remaining between them. CDR1 is ENHRY, CDR2 SYGVKD, per germline. In nucleotides, the CDR3 is TGTGCCATCAGGGGAACGACAGTGAACTATGGCTACACCTTC. This encodes CAIRGTTVNYGYTF.

V and J are TRBV10-3 and TRBJ2-3, with no clear D. The V gene lost 10 bases and the J gene lost 1 base, with 12 bases spanning the gap. The CDR3 loop spans 13 amino acids. In germline, CDR1 is ENHRY, CDR2 SYGVKD. In nucleotides, the CDR3 is TGTGCCACCCTAGGAGTTGGCACAGATACGCAGTATTTT. It translates to CATLGVGTDTQYF.

The rearrangement links TRBV20-1 to TRBJ2-3; 10 nucleotides match TRBD2. The V and J ends lost 5 bases and 5 bases, in that order; junction bases with no gene match: 7. Germline CDR1 and CDR2: DFQATT and SNEGSKA (reference sequence). The CDR3 loop spans 14 amino acids. CDR3 sequence: CSAPTSGWGDTQYF. Here the CDR3 DNA reads TGCAGTGCTCCGACTAGCGGGTGGGGAGATACGCAGTATTTT.

The table lists this clonotype with many counts. Relative to the germline gene, one junction end is altered; a read error may explain this. This sequence joins TRBV12-3 or TRBV12-4 and TRBJ2-7; 7 nucleotides align to TRBD1. CDR3 length: 13 amino acids. The CDR3 spells CASTRSRRDRAFF. CDR3 DNA sequence: TGTGCCAGCACCAGAAGCCGGCGAGACAGGGCCTTCTTC.

The CDR3 sequence: CSAPYRDTQYF. The CDR3, as DNA: TGCAGTGCTCCATACCGAGATACGCAGTATTTT. This chain uses TRBV20-1 with TRBJ2-3; D not resolved. CDR1 and CDR2 (germline): DFQATT, SNEGSKA (reference sequence). The CDR3 has 11 amino acids. Trimming removed 5 bases from V and 5 bases from J, with 8 bases in between.

This clonotype was picked up many times. The chain employs TRBV5-1 and TRBJ1-1; the D gene is possibly TRBD1 (5 bases). V lost 2 bases and J 0 bases, leaving 11 bases between the germline ends. The CDR3 extends over 15 amino acids. Germline loops: CDR1 SGHRS, CDR2 YFSETQ. CDR3 protein: CASSFGAVLNTEAFF. Here the CDR3 DNA reads TGCGCCAGCAGCTTCGGGGCCGTCCTGAACACTGAAGCTTTCTTT.

There are many counts of this clonotype. The J gene is TRBJ2-7, the V gene TRBV12-3 or TRBV12-4; weak D call: TRBD1 (6 bases). The CDR3 length is 14 residues. Trimming took off 4 bases at V and 3 bases at J, with 13 bases between the two ends. The CDR3 sequence: CASSSDSVFYEQYF. DNA of the CDR3: TGTGCCAGCAGTTCGGACAGTGTATTCTACGAGCAGTACTTC.

The chain recombines TRBV5-1 with TRBJ2-1; 7 positions agree with TRBD1. The CDR3 sequence is 12 residues long. Germline loops: CDR1 SGHRS, CDR2 YFSETQ. The junction had 4 bases not matched to a gene; V was cut back by 1 base and J by 12 bases. The CDR3 sequence: CASSLPRGSQFF. The DNA for the CDR3 is TGCGCCAGCAGCTTGCCCAGGGGGTCGCAGTTCTTC.

The V call is TRBV6-2 or TRBV6-3, the J call TRBJ1-1; TRBD1 matches 9 bases. CDR3 size: 15 residues. Per germline, CDR1 MNHEY and CDR2 SVGEGT. V shed 6 bases and J 5 bases; nucleotides not matched to a gene: 10. CDR3 loop: CASSLPDRGRTEAFF. CDR3 coding DNA: TGTGCCAGCAGCCTCCCGGACAGGGGACGAACTGAAGCTTTCTTT.

The chain has TRBV18 and TRBJ2-7, with a possible D match to TRBD1 (6 bases). The CDR3 is 13 residues long. Per the germline V gene, CDR1 is KGHSH and CDR2 is LQKENI. The V end was cut by 6 bases, the J end by 2 bases, with 11 bases between. The CDR3 protein is CASSNRVAYEQYF. The CDR3 DNA follows: TGTGCCAGCTCGAACAGGGTTGCCTACGAGCAGTACTTC.

This clonotype was seen only a few times. The chain combines TRBV20-1 with TRBJ2-3; D uncertain. Between the trimmed V and J ends, which lost 8 bases and 6 bases, there was a span of 15 bases. CDR1 DFQATT and CDR2 SNEGSKA come from the germline V gene (reference sequence). CDR3 length: 12 amino acids. In nucleotides, the CDR3 is TGCAGTCACCCGGACCCGACGGATACGCAGTATTTT. Its protein is CSHPDPTDTQYF.

Many counts were recorded for this clonotype. The genes are TRBV20-1 and TRBJ2-7; 7 bases fit TRBD2. The V and J ends lost 0 bases and 2 bases, in that order; junction bases with no gene match: 10. CDR1 and CDR2 (germline): DFQATT, SNEGSKA (reference sequence). CDR3 length: 16 amino acids. CDR3 DNA sequence: TGCAGTGCTAGAGATCCCGGGGGGACGACCCCCTACGAGCAGTACTTC. Residues: CSARDPGGTTPYEQYF.

This clonotype was seen only a few times. The chain employs TRBV20-1 and TRBJ2-3, with 8 bases lining up with TRBD2. The V segment lost 3 bases and the J segment 3 bases; nucleotides outside the gene matches: 5. The CDR3 totals 14 residues. Germline CDR1 and CDR2: DFQATT and SNEGSKA (reference sequence). This CDR3 reads CSASGSGATDTQYF. The CDR3 coding sequence is TGCAGTGCTAGTGGTAGCGGGGCAACAGATACGCAGTATTTT.